The 32 T cell receptor beta chains in this list originate from one sample, sequenced in a study of cytomegalovirus exposure and HLA in healthy donors. The method was immunoSEQ multiplex PCR; TCRdb's version includes in-frame clones alone and lacks a portion of them. The repertoire holds about 220,000 clones, with approximately 90% as singletons. The material sequenced was PBMCs. The receptors stem from a young man in good health and CMV-seronegative.

In this sample, this clone turned up once. The rearrangement uses TRBV19 and TRBJ2-7; the D gene is possibly TRBD2 (6 bases). The CDR3 is made up of 14 amino acids. Trimming cost V 3 bases and J 7 bases, with 16 bases left between them. CDR1 and CDR2 from the germline V gene are LNHDA and SQIVND (reference sequence). CDR3 nucleotides: TGTGCCAGTAGTATTCTGGCGGGGACGGGAGAGCAGTACTTC. This sequence encodes CASSILAGTGEQYF.

The V call is TRBV27, the J call TRBJ2-1, with 9 bases identical to TRBD2. Unmatched junction bases numbered 8, after V lost 0 bases and J lost 8 bases. Germline V gene data show CDR1 as MNHEY and CDR2 as SMNVEV (reference sequence). CDR3 length: 16 amino acids. The CDR3 is CASSLSHSGLAHEQFF. Written as DNA, the CDR3 is TGTGCCAGCAGTTTATCACACTCGGGACTAGCTCATGAGCAGTTCTTC.

This rearrangement joins TRBV6-5 to TRBJ1-6, with D maybe TRBD1 (6 bases). The CDR3 has 14 amino acids. The germline CDR1 and CDR2 sequences are MNHEY and SVGAGI. The V end lost 5 bases, the J end lost 9 bases, and 14 bases lay between the germline ends. The CDR3 nucleotides read TGTGCCAGCAGTGACAGGTGGAGGACTTCACCCCTCCACTTT. It yields the protein CASSDRWRTSPLHF.

The chain uses TRBV27 and TRBJ2-3; 10 nucleotides line up with TRBD2. The CDR3 is 14 amino acids. Germline V CDR1 and CDR2: MNHEY, SMNVEV (reference sequence). The V and J ends lost 7 bases and 4 bases, in that order; junction bases with no gene match: 5. The CDR3 loop is CASKAGGPADTQYF. DNA for the CDR3: TGTGCCAGCAAAGCGGGGGGGCCGGCAGATACGCAGTATTTT.

The chain is built from TRBV7-9 and TRBJ2-7, with 9 positions matching TRBD1. Germline V gene sequence: CDR1 SEHNR, CDR2 FQNEAQ (reference sequence). V dropped 5 bases and J dropped 2; count of bases not matched to a gene: 4. The CDR3 totals 14 residues. CDR3 nucleotide sequence: TGTGCCAGCAGCCACCGGGACAGGGCCTACGAGCAGTACTTC. The encoded protein is CASSHRDRAYEQYF.

This clone was detected once. The chain uses TRBV29-1 and TRBJ2-1; D unresolved. Germline CDR1 and CDR2: SQVTM and ANQGSEA. This CDR3 has 12 amino acids. Trimming removed 5 bases at V and 5 bases at J, with 10 bases between. In DNA form, the CDR3 reads TGCAGCGTTAGAGGCAGAAACAATGAGCAGTTCTTC. It specifies CSVRGRNNEQFF.

This chain connects TRBV11-2 to TRBJ2-7, with 14 bases matching TRBD2. Germline values: CDR1 SGHAT, CDR2 FQNNGV. J gave up 6 bases and V 5 bases, and 6 bases lay outside the gene matches. CDR3 size: 15 residues. The CDR3 coding sequence is TGTGCCAGCAGCCCACAGACTAGCGGGAGGGCCGAGCAGTACTTC. Its protein is CASSPQTSGRAEQYF.

This rearrangement joins TRBV6-6 to TRBJ2-7; 8 bases are a match to TRBD2. V was pared by 5 bases and J by 4 bases, with 10 bases of the junction left unmatched. The CDR3 consists of 15 residues. The germline V gene has CDR1 MNHNY and CDR2 SVGAGI (reference sequence). The CDR3 nucleotides read TGTGCCAGCAGTGTTACCGGGACTAGTTTTTACGAGCAGTACTTC. Translation: CASSVTGTSFYEQYF.

The rearrangement uses TRBV29-1 and TRBJ1-2; D unresolved. This CDR3 region has 12 residues. CDR1 SQVTM and CDR2 ANQGSEA come from the germline V gene. V was pared by 5 bases and J by 6 bases, with 13 bases between. CDR3 sequence (DNA): TGCAGCGTTCACGCGGGGATTGATGGCTACACCTTC. Translated: CSVHAGIDGYTF. Based on the CDR3 plus reference TRBV29-1 and TRBJ1-2, the full variable domain is SAVISQKPSRDICQRGTSLTIQCQVDSQVTMMFWYRQQPGQSLTLIATANQGSEATYESGFVIDKFPISRPNLTFSTLTVSNMSPEDSSIYLCSVHAGIDGYTFGSGTRLTVV.

The J gene is TRBJ2-3, the V gene TRBV19; 11 positions agree with TRBD2. CDR1 LNHDA and CDR2 SQIVND come from the germline V gene (reference sequence). Trimming at V came to 2 bases and at J to 0 bases, leaving 7 bases not matched to a gene. The CDR3 extends over 18 amino acids. The CDR3 is CASSISLAGGLSTDTQYF. The CDR3 region has the DNA TGTGCCAGTAGTATAAGCCTAGCGGGGGGCCTCAGCACAGATACGCAGTATTTT. Using reference TRBV19 and TRBJ2-3 for the parts outside the CDR3, the full variable domain is DGGITQSPKYLFRKEGQNVTLSCEQNLNHDAMYWYRQDPGQGLRLIYYSQIVNDFQKGDIAEGYSVSREKKESFPLTVTSAQKNPTAFYLCASSISLAGGLSTDTQYFGPGTRLTVL.

The chain recombines TRBV19 with TRBJ1-5, with D possibly TRBD1 on 5 matching bases. The CDR3 length is 14 residues. Between the trimmed V and J ends, which lost 6 bases and 2 bases, there was a span of 11 bases. Germline V CDR1 and CDR2: LNHDA, SQIVND (reference sequence). In DNA, the CDR3 is TGTGCCAGTAGGAATACAGGTGGCAATCAGCCCCAGCATTTT. Protein product: CASRNTGGNQPQHF.

This chain links TRBV6-1 with TRBJ1-1; D is ambiguous. With 7 bases removed from V and 6 bases from J, the gap between germline ends came to 6 bases. Germline assignment: CDR1 MNHNS and CDR2 SASEGT. The CDR3 extends over 10 amino acids. The CDR3 loop reads CASISSEAFF. For the CDR3, the DNA is TGTGCCAGCATCTCTTCTGAAGCTTTCTTT.

The DNA for the CDR3 is TGCAGCGTTGAGGGGGCGGGGGTCGACGGTGAGCAGTTCTTC. Its protein product is CSVEGAGVDGEQFF. This chain joins TRBV29-1 and TRBJ2-1; D is perhaps TRBD2 (7 bases). This CDR3 has 14 amino acids. Germline CDR1 SQVTM, CDR2 ANQGSEA. V lost 3 bases to trimming and J lost 9 bases, with 18 bases between them.

V usage is TRBV5-1 and J usage is TRBJ1-6; the D gene is possibly TRBD1 (5 bases). This CDR3 region has 14 residues. Trimming pared 0 bases from V and 10 bases from J, leaving 11 bases between. Germline-derived CDR1 and CDR2 are SGHRS and YFSETQ. This CDR3 reads CASSLGQGFSPLHF. CDR3 sequence (DNA): TGCGCCAGCAGCTTGGGTCAGGGTTTCTCACCCCTCCACTTT.

J is TRBJ2-2 and V is TRBV27; 9 bases line up with TRBD1. The CDR3 has 18 amino acids. CDR1 MNHEY and CDR2 SMNVEV come from the germline V gene (reference sequence). The trim removed 5 bases at V and 2 bases at J, leaving 12 bases unmatched. This chain's CDR3 is CASSLKRGTGRNTGELFF. The DNA of the CDR3 is TGTGCCAGCAGTCTAAAGAGAGGGACAGGGAGAAACACCGGGGAGCTGTTTTTT.

The genes are TRBV6-1 and TRBJ2-7; 8 positions agree with TRBD1. V dropped 3 bases and J dropped 5; count of bases not matched to a gene: 6. This CDR3 has 14 residues. From germline, CDR1 is MNHNS and CDR2 SASEGT. CDR3 sequence reads: CASSDGQGRNEQYF. The CDR3 DNA reads TGTGCCAGCAGTGATGGACAGGGACGAAACGAGCAGTACTTC.

This chain joins TRBV27 and TRBJ2-3; the match to TRBD1 covers 7 bases. The germline gives CDR1 MNHEY, CDR2 SMNVEV (reference sequence). This CDR3 is built from 14 residues. The ends lost 8 bases at V and 3 bases at J; junction bases unmatched: 8. CDR3 region: CASVRRGRTDTQYF. The CDR3 DNA is TGTGCCAGCGTACGCAGGGGGAGAACAGATACGCAGTATTTT.

The J gene is TRBJ1-6, the V gene TRBV4-2, with D tentatively TRBD1 (6 bases). From germline, CDR1 is LGHNA and CDR2 YNFKEQ. This CDR3 region has 17 residues. V lost 4 bases to trimming and J lost 0 bases, with 13 bases between them. The CDR3 DNA sequence: TGTGCCAGCAGCCCAGGACAGCTAATCTCCTATAATTCACCCCTCCACTTT. Translating gives CASSPGQLISYNSPLHF.

This clone was seen more than once but under ten times. V is TRBV7-2 and J is TRBJ1-6; no clear D gene. This CDR3 contains 12 residues. V gave up 2 bases and J gave up 10 bases, with 6 bases separating them. The germline gives CDR1 SGHTA, CDR2 FQGNSA. CDR3 loop: CASSLWESPLHF. DNA of the CDR3: TGTGCCAGCAGCTTATGGGAGTCACCCCTCCACTTT.

The chain's CDR3 is CSVRGTENTEAFF. CDR3 nucleotides: TGCAGCGTTCGGGGTACTGAGAACACTGAAGCTTTCTTT. The chain links TRBV29-1 to TRBJ1-1; D remains unclear. This CDR3 region has 13 residues. Trimming removed 5 bases from V and 1 base from J, with 11 bases in between. Per the germline V gene, CDR1 is SQVTM and CDR2 is ANQGSEA.

The CDR3 spells CASSQDLRNEQFF. The DNA for the CDR3 is TGCGCCAGCAGCCAAGATTTGCGAAATGAGCAGTTCTTC. The gene calls are TRBV4-3 and TRBJ2-1, with D unresolved. V lost 0 bases, J lost 7 bases, and 7 bases lay in between. CDR1 LGHNA and CDR2 YSLEER come from the germline V gene. The CDR3 sequence is 13 residues long.

The chain has TRBV6-5 and TRBJ1-2, with 8 nucleotides matching TRBD1. Germline CDR1 is MNHEY and CDR2 is SVGAGI. V shed 5 bases, J shed 7 bases, and the junction held 3 bases outside the gene matches. CDR3 size: 12 residues. The CDR3 region is CASSRQGSGYTF. CDR3 DNA sequence: TGTGCCAGCAGTCGACAGGGGTCTGGCTACACCTTC.

This clone appeared once. The chain couples TRBV4-3 to TRBJ1-3, with D unresolved. The CDR3 spans 14 residues. CDR1 and CDR2 (germline): LGHNA, YSLEER. Between the trimmed V and J ends, which lost 1 base and 3 bases, there was a span of 7 bases. This CDR3 reads CASSQGADGNTIYF. CDR3 in DNA: TGCGCCAGCAGCCAAGGGGCTGATGGAAACACCATATATTTT.

The chain combines TRBV6-1 with TRBJ1-4; TRBD1 agrees at 9 bases. With V trimmed by 1 base and J by 8 bases, 5 bases remained unmatched. Germline CDR1 reads MNHNS; CDR2 reads SASEGT. There are 15 residues in the CDR3. CDR3 sequence reads: CASSEGTGAGEKLFF. The CDR3 DNA follows: TGTGCCAGCAGTGAAGGGACAGGGGCAGGGGAAAAACTGTTTTTT.

The gene calls are TRBV5-1 and TRBJ1-1; tentative D call: TRBD1 (5 bases). The V end was cut by 4 bases, the J end by 4 bases, with 11 bases between. CDR1 is SGHRS, CDR2 YFSETQ, per germline. The CDR3 spans 13 residues. This CDR3 reads CASSVQGGTEAFF. The CDR3 nucleotides are TGCGCCAGCAGCGTTCAGGGTGGCACTGAAGCTTTCTTT.

The chain joins TRBV4-3 to TRBJ2-7; 12 nucleotides align to TRBD2. The CDR3 is 19 residues long. Trimming cost V 0 bases and J 6 bases; bases outside gene matches: 15. Germline-derived CDR1 and CDR2 are LGHNA and YSLEER. CDR3 amino acids: CASSQDPYGASGRDGEQYF. In DNA form, the CDR3 reads TGCGCCAGCAGCCAAGATCCCTATGGGGCTAGCGGGAGGGATGGCGAGCAGTACTTC.

Ten or more counts support this clone. J is TRBJ2-2 and V is TRBV12-1; the table calls TRBD2, which could not be checked here. TRBV12-1 is marked as a pseudogene. The CDR3 is made up of 16 amino acids. The CDR3 spells CASSFGTSGDTGELFF. CDR3 bases: TGTGCCAGCAGCTTTGGGACTAGCGGGGACACCGGGGAGCTGTTTTTT.

This clone has just one count. J is TRBJ2-6 and V is TRBV2; 7 bases are shared with TRBD1. V dropped 6 bases and J dropped 6; count of bases not matched to a gene: 5. Germline-derived CDR1 and CDR2 are SNHLY and FYNNEI. CDR3 size: 14 residues. CDR3 sequence reads: CASREQGTANVLTF. CDR3 nucleotide sequence: TGTGCCAGCAGGGAACAGGGGACGGCCAACGTCCTGACTTTC.

The chain combines TRBV7-2 with TRBJ2-1; 9 bases are shared with TRBD2. Per the germline V gene, CDR1 is SGHTA and CDR2 is FQGNSA. CDR3 length: 14 residues. After removal of 3 bases from V and 10 bases from J, the junction contained 7 bases not matched to a gene. CDR3 nucleotides: TGTGCCAGCAGCTTCAGGACTAGCGCCACCGAGCAGTTCTTC. It is translated as CASSFRTSATEQFF.

This clone was seen only once. This rearrangement joins TRBV30 to TRBJ2-2; D remains unclear. Trimming removed 1 base from V and 8 bases from J, with 8 bases in between. This CDR3 is 12 amino acids long. Germline V CDR1 and CDR2: GTSNPN, SVGIG (reference sequence). Written as DNA, the CDR3 is TGTGCCTGGAGTGAAACCGGGGGGGAGCTGTTTTTT. Protein sequence: CAWSETGGELFF. The entire variable domain, with the rest obtained from reference TRBV30 and TRBJ2-2, is as follows: SQTIHQWPATLVQPVGSPLSLECTVEGTSNPNLYWYRQAAGRGLQLLFYSVGIGQISSEVPQNLSASRPQDRQFILSSKKLLLSDSGFYLCAWSETGGELFFGEGSRLTVL.

This clone appeared once. This chain connects TRBV7-9 to TRBJ2-7; 9 positions agree with TRBD1. The junction had 17 bases not matched to a gene; V was cut back by 5 bases and J by 6 bases. Germline loops: CDR1 SEHNR, CDR2 FQNEAQ (reference sequence). The CDR3 sequence is 17 residues long. The CDR3 coding sequence is TGTGCCAGCAGCCCCCCTTTTATGGGACAGGGTACTTTCGAGCAGTACTTC. It encodes CASSPPFMGQGTFEQYF.

This chain joins TRBV23-1 and TRBJ2-1, with 9 bases that match TRBD2. TRBV23-1 is identified as an open reading frame with a role that is uncertain. J lost 8 bases, V lost 4 bases, and 15 bases had no gene match. The CDR3 runs 17 residues. Here the CDR3 reads CASSRSQGTSPSHEQFF. CDR3 coding DNA: TGCGCCAGCAGTCGCTCCCAGGGGACTAGCCCCTCACATGAGCAGTTCTTC.